Listed below are T cell receptor beta chains from one sample, sequenced in a study of regulatory T cells in long-lasting Graves disease. TCRdb called the multiplex PCR reads again in MiXCR, with one record for every CDR3 protein. This sample has more than 350,000 distinct CDR3 sequences, with more than 13% found just once. The same data also contributed to another study, on T cells in Graves' hyperthyroidism and ophthalmopathy.

Sequencing used peripheral blood mononuclear cells (PBMCs), obtained at new diagnosis, from a patient treated with antithyroid drugs. The receptor source for this set is a woman aged 25 to 39 with Graves disease. CDR3s include the opening cysteine and the closing phenylalanine or tryptophan. D genes are given only for firm matches. Expanded clones get a size class; other rows say once, few or many, or leave the size out.

abundance: many
d_gene: -
j_gene: TRBJ2-1
v_gene: TRBV2
CDR3aa: CASSGTGGGSKGYNEQFF
CDR3nt: TGTGCCAGCAGTGGGACAGGCGGCGGGAGTAAGGGGTACAATGAGCAGTTCTTC

abundance: many
d_gene: TRBD1
j_gene: TRBJ1-5
v_gene: TRBV20-1
CDR3aa: CSARAGTGATIRPQHF
CDR3nt: TGCAGTGCTAGAGCCGGGACAGGGGCAACCATTCGGCCCCAGCATTTT

abundance: many
d_gene: -
j_gene: TRBJ2-2
v_gene: TRBV19
CDR3aa: CASSIDVYGELFF
CDR3nt: TGTGCCAGTAGTATCGACGTTTACGGGGAGCTGTTTTTT

abundance: -
d_gene: TRBD2
j_gene: TRBJ2-2
v_gene: TRBV10-3
CDR3aa: CAVQRERVGELFF
CDR3nt: TGTGCCGTTCAGCGGGAGAGGGTCGGGGAGCTGTTTTTT

abundance: few
d_gene: TRBD2
j_gene: TRBJ2-7
v_gene: TRBV7-8
CDR3aa: CASSWGLADYEQYF
CDR3nt: TGTGCCAGCAGCTGGGGACTAGCGGACTACGAGCAGTACTTC

abundance: -
d_gene: TRBD2
j_gene: TRBJ2-1
v_gene: TRBV6-2/TRBV6-3
CDR3aa: CASSGLAGISSYNEQFF
CDR3nt: TGTGCCAGCTCCGGGCTAGCGGGAATAAGCTCCTACAATGAGCAGTTCTTC

abundance: -
d_gene: -
j_gene: TRBJ2-4
v_gene: TRBV19
CDR3aa: CASSPRRRVAKNIQYF
CDR3nt: TGTGCCAGTAGTCCTCGGAGGCGGGTTGCCAAAAACATTCAGTACTTC

abundance: -
d_gene: -
j_gene: TRBJ2-3
v_gene: TRBV5-5
CDR3aa: CASSLEALRDTQYF
CDR3nt: TGTGCCAGCAGCTTGGAAGCCCTGAGGGATACGCAGTATTTT

abundance: few
d_gene: -
j_gene: TRBJ1-5
v_gene: TRBV19
CDR3aa: CASSIRDNNQPQHF
CDR3nt: TGTGCCAGTAGTATTCGTGACAACAATCAGCCCCAGCATTTT

abundance: -
d_gene: -
j_gene: TRBJ2-5
v_gene: TRBV9
CDR3aa: CASSPHSGRETQYF
CDR3nt: TGTGCCAGCAGCCCCCATTCTGGCCGGGAGACCCAGTACTTC

abundance: few
d_gene: -
j_gene: TRBJ2-5
v_gene: TRBV7-2
CDR3aa: CASSSDTTPSF
CDR3nt: TGTGCCAGCAGCTCTGATACAACACCCAGCTTC

abundance: -
d_gene: TRBD1
j_gene: TRBJ1-3
v_gene: TRBV6-5
CDR3aa: CASSHPTGAGNTIYF
CDR3nt: TGTGCCAGCAGTCACCCGACAGGGGCTGGAAACACCATATATTTT

abundance: few
d_gene: -
j_gene: TRBJ1-5
v_gene: TRBV7-9
CDR3aa: CASSLNNQPQHF
CDR3nt: TGTGCCAGCAGCCTGAATAATCAGCCCCAGCATTTT

abundance: many
d_gene: -
j_gene: TRBJ1-1
v_gene: TRBV20-1
CDR3aa: CSARLRGDTEAFF
CDR3nt: TGCAGTGCTAGACTTAGGGGGGACACTGAAGCTTTCTTT

abundance: many
d_gene: -
j_gene: TRBJ1-3
v_gene: TRBV20-1
CDR3aa: CSAETPSSGNTIYF
CDR3nt: TGCAGTGCTGAGACGCCGAGCTCTGGAAACACCATATATTTT

abundance: many
d_gene: -
j_gene: TRBJ2-4
v_gene: TRBV5-1
CDR3aa: CASSFWGASAKNIQYF
CDR3nt: TGCGCCAGCAGCTTCTGGGGTGCGAGTGCCAAAAACATTCAGTACTTC

abundance: -
d_gene: -
j_gene: TRBJ2-5
v_gene: TRBV3-1
CDR3aa: CASSQDGVDGTRKTQYF
CDR3nt: TGTGCCAGCAGCCAAGACGGGGTAGACGGGACGAGGAAGACCCAGTACTTC

abundance: many
d_gene: -
j_gene: TRBJ2-2
v_gene: TRBV4-2
CDR3aa: CASSPRDGNTGELFF
CDR3nt: TGTGCCAGCAGCCCCCGGGACGGGAACACCGGGGAGCTGTTTTTT

abundance: many
d_gene: TRBD2
j_gene: TRBJ2-1
v_gene: TRBV27
CDR3aa: CASSTSGFARNEQFF
CDR3nt: TGTGCCAGCAGTACTAGCGGATTTGCGAGAAATGAGCAGTTCTTC

abundance: many
d_gene: -
j_gene: TRBJ2-1
v_gene: TRBV11-2
CDR3aa: CASSLGGTWEFF
CDR3nt: TGTGCCAGCAGCTTAGGGGGTACTTGGGAGTTCTTC

abundance: -
d_gene: TRBD2
j_gene: TRBJ2-4
v_gene: TRBV5-1
CDR3aa: CASSSVAGVPKNIQYF
CDR3nt: TGCGCCAGCAGCTCAGTAGCGGGAGTTCCCAAAAACATTCAGTACTTC

abundance: few
d_gene: TRBD1
j_gene: TRBJ1-5
v_gene: TRBV6-1
CDR3aa: CASSRDRALNQPQHF
CDR3nt: TGTGCCAGCAGCCGAGACAGGGCTCTCAATCAGCCCCAGCATTTT

abundance: -
d_gene: TRBD2
j_gene: TRBJ2-1
v_gene: TRBV29-1
CDR3aa: CSVIPPGGGLYEQFF
CDR3nt: TGCAGCGTTATTCCCCCGGGAGGGGGTCTTTATGAGCAGTTCTTC

abundance: many
d_gene: -
j_gene: TRBJ2-2
v_gene: TRBV7-3
CDR3aa: CASSLGGTGELFF
CDR3nt: TGTGCCAGCAGTTTAGGCGGAACCGGGGAGCTGTTTTTT

abundance: -
d_gene: TRBD2
j_gene: TRBJ2-3
v_gene: TRBV12-3/TRBV12-4
CDR3aa: CASSSGTSGRGDTDTQYF
CDR3nt: TGTGCCAGCAGTTCCGGGACTAGCGGGAGAGGGGACACAGATACGCAGTATTTT

abundance: few
d_gene: TRBD2
j_gene: TRBJ2-7
v_gene: TRBV30
CDR3aa: CAWRGGKSGRREQYF
CDR3nt: TGTGCCTGGAGGGGGGGCAAGAGCGGGAGAAGGGAGCAGTACTTC

abundance: -
d_gene: TRBD1
j_gene: TRBJ2-1
v_gene: TRBV29-1
CDR3aa: CSVTNDRGPEQFF
CDR3nt: TGCAGCGTAACCAACGACAGGGGCCCTGAGCAGTTCTTC

abundance: many
d_gene: -
j_gene: TRBJ2-1
v_gene: TRBV2
CDR3aa: CASSVLASSYNEQFF
CDR3nt: TGTGCCAGCAGTGTTCTAGCGAGTTCCTACAATGAGCAGTTCTTC

abundance: few
d_gene: -
j_gene: TRBJ1-1
v_gene: TRBV5-1
CDR3aa: CASSLGGRANTEAFF
CDR3nt: TGCGCCAGCAGCTTGGGGGGCAGAGCGAACACTGAAGCTTTCTTT

abundance: -
d_gene: TRBD2
j_gene: TRBJ2-7
v_gene: TRBV11-2
CDR3aa: CASLQAAGGGEQYF
CDR3nt: TGTGCCAGCCTCCAAGCAGCGGGAGGGGGCGAGCAGTACTTC

abundance: many
d_gene: TRBD1
j_gene: TRBJ2-5
v_gene: TRBV28
CDR3aa: CASSSNHRGQTQYF
CDR3nt: TGTGCCAGCAGTTCCAACCACAGGGGACAGACCCAGTACTTC

abundance: few
d_gene: TRBD1
j_gene: TRBJ2-3
v_gene: TRBV24-1
CDR3aa: CATSDLPTQGRSTDTQYF
CDR3nt: TGTGCCACCAGTGATTTGCCGACACAGGGGAGAAGCACAGATACGCAGTATTTT

abundance: few
d_gene: -
j_gene: TRBJ1-5
v_gene: TRBV9
CDR3aa: CAIFPSNQPQHF
CDR3nt: TGTGCCATATTTCCCAGCAATCAGCCCCAGCATTTT

abundance: -
d_gene: TRBD1
j_gene: TRBJ2-1
v_gene: TRBV25-1
CDR3aa: CAARDRASSYNEQFF
CDR3nt: TGTGCCGCGCGGGACAGGGCAAGCTCCTACAATGAGCAGTTCTTC

abundance: many
d_gene: -
j_gene: TRBJ2-7
v_gene: TRBV12-3/TRBV12-4
CDR3aa: CASSSTTEFYEQYF
CDR3nt: TGTGCCAGCAGTTCGACGACAGAGTTCTACGAGCAGTACTTC

abundance: many
d_gene: TRBD1
j_gene: TRBJ2-6
v_gene: TRBV15
CDR3aa: CATGQGNSGANVLTF
CDR3nt: TGTGCCACGGGACAGGGGAACTCTGGGGCCAACGTCCTGACTTTC

abundance: few
d_gene: TRBD1
j_gene: TRBJ2-2
v_gene: TRBV4-1
CDR3aa: CASSQPRTGSGELFF
CDR3nt: TGCGCCAGCAGCCAACCCCGGACAGGGTCCGGGGAGCTGTTTTTT

abundance: many
d_gene: -
j_gene: TRBJ1-1
v_gene: TRBV11-2
CDR3aa: CASSFFTEAFF
CDR3nt: TGTGCCAGCAGCTTTTTCACTGAAGCTTTCTTT

abundance: many
d_gene: TRBD1
j_gene: TRBJ1-4
v_gene: TRBV9
CDR3aa: CASSVTTGGFATNEKLFF
CDR3nt: TGTGCCAGCAGCGTGACGACAGGGGGCTTTGCAACTAATGAAAAACTGTTTTTT

abundance: many
d_gene: -
j_gene: TRBJ1-5
v_gene: TRBV13
CDR3aa: CASSLGSANQPQHF
CDR3nt: TGTGCCAGCAGCTTAGGTTCAGCAAATCAGCCCCAGCATTTT

abundance: many
d_gene: -
j_gene: TRBJ1-2
v_gene: TRBV11-2
CDR3aa: CASSLGVEVSYGYTF
CDR3nt: TGTGCCAGCAGCCTAGGGGTTGAGGTTTCCTATGGCTACACCTTC

abundance: many
d_gene: -
j_gene: TRBJ2-2
v_gene: TRBV13
CDR3aa: CASSPGVTVPGELFF
CDR3nt: TGTGCCAGCAGCCCGGGAGTTACAGTTCCCGGGGAGCTGTTTTTT

abundance: few
d_gene: TRBD1
j_gene: TRBJ1-2
v_gene: TRBV19
CDR3aa: CASSIGRGGPSPGYTF
CDR3nt: TGTGCCAGTAGTATAGGACGAGGGGGCCCGTCGCCAGGCTACACCTTC

abundance: many
d_gene: TRBD1
j_gene: TRBJ1-1
v_gene: TRBV11-3
CDR3aa: CASSSPGTGRIEAFF
CDR3nt: TGTGCCAGCAGCTCCCCCGGGACAGGACGCATTGAAGCTTTCTTT

abundance: -
d_gene: -
j_gene: TRBJ2-7
v_gene: TRBV5-4
CDR3aa: CASSLGFGSTYEQYF
CDR3nt: TGTGCCAGCAGCTTGGGATTTGGCAGCACCTACGAGCAGTACTTC

abundance: many
d_gene: TRBD2
j_gene: TRBJ2-1
v_gene: TRBV15
CDR3aa: CATSRDRGRAQEQFF
CDR3nt: TGTGCCACCAGCAGAGATCGTGGGAGGGCGCAGGAGCAGTTCTTC

abundance: many
d_gene: -
j_gene: TRBJ2-7
v_gene: TRBV27
CDR3aa: CASTKTGAGNEQYF
CDR3nt: TGTGCCAGCACAAAAACCGGGGCTGGCAACGAGCAGTACTTC

abundance: -
d_gene: TRBD1
j_gene: TRBJ1-5
v_gene: TRBV2
CDR3aa: CASSEWAGQGKGQPQHF
CDR3nt: TGTGCCAGCAGTGAATGGGCGGGACAGGGGAAGGGACAGCCCCAGCATTTT

abundance: many
d_gene: -
j_gene: TRBJ2-1
v_gene: TRBV28
CDR3aa: CASRTGTFGYNEQFF
CDR3nt: TGTGCCAGCAGGACAGGGACTTTTGGATACAATGAGCAGTTCTTC

abundance: many
d_gene: -
j_gene: TRBJ1-3
v_gene: TRBV2
CDR3aa: CASSVQASGAGNTIYF
CDR3nt: TGTGCCAGCAGTGTACAGGCCTCAGGGGCTGGAAACACCATATATTTT

abundance: many
d_gene: -
j_gene: TRBJ1-1
v_gene: TRBV2
CDR3aa: CASSQLLTEAEAFF
CDR3nt: TGTGCCAGCAGTCAACTTCTGACAGAGGCTGAAGCTTTCTTT

abundance: few
d_gene: TRBD2
j_gene: TRBJ2-7
v_gene: TRBV7-3
CDR3aa: CASSSGGGFPYEQYF
CDR3nt: TGTGCCAGCAGCTCGGGAGGGGGTTTCCCCTACGAGCAGTACTTC